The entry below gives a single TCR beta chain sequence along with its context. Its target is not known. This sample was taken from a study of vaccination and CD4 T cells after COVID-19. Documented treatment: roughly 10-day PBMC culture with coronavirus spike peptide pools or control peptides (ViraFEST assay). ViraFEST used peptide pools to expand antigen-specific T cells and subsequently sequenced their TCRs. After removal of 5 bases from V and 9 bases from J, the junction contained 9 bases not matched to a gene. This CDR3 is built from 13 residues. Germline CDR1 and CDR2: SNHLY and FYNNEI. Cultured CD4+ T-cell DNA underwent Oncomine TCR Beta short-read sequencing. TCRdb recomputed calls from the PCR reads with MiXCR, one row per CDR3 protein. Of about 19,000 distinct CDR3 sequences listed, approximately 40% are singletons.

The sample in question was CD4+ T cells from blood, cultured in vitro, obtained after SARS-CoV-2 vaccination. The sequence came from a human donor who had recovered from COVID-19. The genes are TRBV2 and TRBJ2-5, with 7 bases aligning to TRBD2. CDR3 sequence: CASSRDPAGAQYF. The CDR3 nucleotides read TGTGCCAGCAGTCGGGACCCGGCGGGGGCCCAGTACTTC.